The 21 T cell receptor beta chains presented below share a single source sample, sequenced in a study of metastatic and nonmetastatic thyroid tumors. Using MiXCR, TCRdb re-called clones from the PCR reads. The data show tens of thousands of clones, about 15% seen once. Every patient underwent thyroid surgery untreated. The sequenced material came from blood. These receptors were taken from a female donor with papillary thyroid cancer or a benign thyroid nodule (not recorded which). Some clones in this sample may be carry-over from other donors' samples.

The chain links TRBV4-1 to TRBJ1-2; D may be TRBD1 (6 bases). The germline V gene encodes CDR1 MGHRA and CDR2 YSYEKL. This CDR3 region has 15 residues. V lost 1 base and J lost 5, with 14 bases in between. The CDR3 nucleotides read TGCGCCAGCAGCCAAGCAGGGGCCACGGAATATGGCTACACCTTC. Translated, it gives CASSQAGATEYGYTF.

The chain uses TRBV6-1 and TRBJ1-6; D might be TRBD1 (6 bases). The CDR3 is made up of 14 amino acids. Trimming took 7 bases from V and 4 from J, leaving 11 bases between them. Germline CDR1 and CDR2: MNHNS and SASEGT. The CDR3: CASTGQLYNSPLHF. CDR3 DNA sequence: TGTGCCAGCACCGGACAGCTATATAATTCACCCCTCCACTTT.

This rearrangement joins TRBV20-1 to TRBJ2-1; 8 positions match TRBD2. Germline lookup yields CDR1 DFQATT and CDR2 SNEGSKA (reference sequence). The CDR3 consists of 16 residues. V was pared by 2 bases and J by 0 bases, with 6 bases of the junction left unmatched. This CDR3 is CSARKPAGASYNEQFF. CDR3 coding DNA: TGCAGTGCTAGAAAGCCAGCGGGGGCCTCCTACAATGAGCAGTTCTTC.

This clone has at least ten counts. CDR3 bases: TGTGCCACCAGTACCCCGACAGGGCACCAAGAGACCCAGTACTTC. Its translation is CATSTPTGHQETQYF. This rearrangement joins TRBV24-1 to TRBJ2-5; TRBD1 agrees at 7 bases. The CDR3 covers 15 residues. V trimming: 6 bases; J trimming: 0 bases; junction bases outside the gene matches: 6. Germline loops: CDR1 KGHDR, CDR2 SFDVKD.

Turning to this clone: This clone may be a read error of a much larger clone one base away. The sample holds other DNA sequences that translate to the same CDR3. The chain combines TRBV5-5 with TRBJ2-7; no clear D. The CDR3 has 13 amino acids. CDR1 and CDR2 from the germline V gene are SGHKS and YYEKEE (reference sequence). This CDR3 reads CASSLSFGYEQYF. The CDR3, as DNA: TGCGCCAGCAGCTTATCATTTGGCTACGAGCAGTACTTC.

This clone was found many times. The chain joins TRBV6-6 to TRBJ2-7; D gene unclear. Trimming removed 0 bases at V and 5 bases at J, with 8 bases between. The CDR3 totals 13 residues. CDR1 and CDR2 from the germline V gene are MNHNY and SVGAGI (reference sequence). CDR3 bases: TGTGCCAGCAGTTACTCTAAGGGTCACGAGCAGTACTTC. It encodes CASSYSKGHEQYF.

This clone has at least ten counts. This rearrangement joins TRBV11-2 to TRBJ1-2, with D maybe TRBD1 (5 bases). The CDR3 covers 15 residues. The V end lost 4 bases, the J end lost 4 bases, and 16 bases lay between the germline ends. The V gene's germline CDR1 is SGHAT and CDR2 FQNNGV. The CDR3 bases are TGTGCCAGCAGCTCACAACCTGGGGGGTTCTATGGCTACACCTTC. Protein product: CASSSQPGGFYGYTF.

Only a few counts were recorded for this clone. The rearrangement joins TRBV6-2 or TRBV6-3 to TRBJ2-1, with D unclear. Germline lookup yields CDR1 MNHEY and CDR2 SVGEGT. The CDR3 contains 13 residues. The V end was cut by 2 bases, the J end by 3 bases, with 5 bases between. The CDR3 loop reads CASSYQNYNEQFF. CDR3 DNA sequence: TGTGCCAGCAGTTACCAAAACTACAATGAGCAGTTCTTC.

This rearrangement joins TRBV20-1 to TRBJ1-1, with D uncertain. Germline V gene sequence: CDR1 DFQATT, CDR2 SNEGSKA (reference sequence). The CDR3 has 15 amino acids. V was shortened by 0 bases and J by 2 bases, with 13 bases between the two germline ends. CDR3 sequence: CSAREIKKGNTEAFF. DNA for the CDR3: TGCAGTGCTAGAGAGATAAAGAAGGGCAACACTGAAGCTTTCTTT.

This clone has at least ten counts. V is TRBV12-5 and J is TRBJ1-5; D unresolved. V was clipped by 5 bases and J by 7 bases, with 15 bases between them. CDR1 is LGHNT, CDR2 FRNRAP, per germline. The CDR3 contains 14 residues. The CDR3 nucleotides are TGTGCTAGTGGTCTCCACCAGGAGCGGCAGCCCCAGCATTTT. It specifies CASGLHQERQPQHF.

The chain joins TRBV6-1 to TRBJ2-7; 10 bases line up with TRBD1. Trimming at V came to 6 bases and at J to 2 bases, leaving 13 bases not matched to a gene. In germline, CDR1 is MNHNS, CDR2 SASEGT. The CDR3 sequence is 17 residues long. The CDR3 is CASRQTTPGTGAYEQYF. DNA for the CDR3: TGTGCCAGCAGACAGACAACTCCCGGGACAGGGGCCTACGAGCAGTACTTC.

There are a few counts of this clone. The gene calls are TRBV6-1 and TRBJ2-7; 9 bases map to TRBD1. Trimming at V came to 5 bases and at J to 2 bases, leaving 13 bases not matched to a gene. CDR3 size: 17 residues. Germline V gene sequence: CDR1 MNHNS, CDR2 SASEGT. The CDR3 DNA follows: TGTGCCAGCAGTAATACGGACAGGGGCTTTACTACCTACGAGCAGTACTTC. Protein product: CASSNTDRGFTTYEQYF.

Only a few counts were recorded for this clone. The CDR3 DNA follows: TGTGCCAGCAGTCCCTTAACGGGGCGCACTAACTATGGCTACACCTTC. This codes for CASSPLTGRTNYGYTF. The chain combines TRBV12-3 or TRBV12-4 with TRBJ1-2; D might be TRBD1 (5 bases). The length of the CDR3 is 16 residues. V lost 5 bases and J 0 bases, leaving 16 bases between the germline ends.

Many counts were recorded for this clone. The chain is built from TRBV4-1 and TRBJ2-1; TRBD2 is a possible D gene (5 bases). Trimming pared 1 base from V and 8 bases from J, leaving 18 bases between. The CDR3 extends over 16 amino acids. Germline values: CDR1 MGHRA, CDR2 YSYEKL. This CDR3 reads CASSQGLTSAGYEQFF. DNA of the CDR3: TGCGCCAGCAGCCAAGGATTAACGAGCGCGGGCTATGAGCAGTTCTTC.

Regarding this clone: The sample carries other DNA sequences with the same CDR3. This chain links TRBV6-1 with TRBJ2-2; 13 nucleotides align to TRBD2. The germline gives CDR1 MNHNS, CDR2 SASEGT. The V gene end was trimmed by 6 bases and the J gene end by 4 bases; junction bases not matched to a gene: 5. The CDR3 totals 16 residues. The DNA for the CDR3 is TGTGCCAGCAGACCACTAGCGGGGGGGCCCACCGGGGAGCTGTTTTTT. Protein sequence: CASRPLAGGPTGELFF.

This clone showed up many times. This chain joins TRBV29-1 and TRBJ1-1; 7 nucleotides align to TRBD1. CDR3 length: 13 amino acids. The junction had 9 bases not matched to a gene; V was cut back by 3 bases and J by 8 bases. The germline CDR1 and CDR2 sequences are SQVTM and ANQGSEA. CDR3 bases: TGCAGCGTTGACGGCAGGGGGAGGAACGAAGCTTTCTTT. Translation gives CSVDGRGRNEAFF.

This clone was found many times. The V gene is TRBV20-1, the J gene TRBJ1-2; no clear D. CDR1 is DFQATT, CDR2 SNEGSKA, per germline (reference sequence). This CDR3 comprises 12 residues. Trimming removed 3 bases from V and 4 bases from J, with 9 bases in between. The CDR3 DNA reads as TGCAGTGCTAGCACAGATTCCTATGGCTACACCTTC. This codes for CSASTDSYGYTF.

The table lists this clone with a few counts. V and J are TRBV19 and TRBJ1-2; D gene uncertain. Between the trimmed V and J ends, which lost 3 bases and 4 bases, there was a span of 12 bases. Germline V gives CDR1 LNHDA, CDR2 SQIVND (reference sequence). This CDR3 is 14 amino acids long. The CDR3 sequence is CASSINWGGYGYTF. CDR3 in DNA: TGTGCCAGTAGTATTAACTGGGGAGGCTATGGCTACACCTTC.

This clone is labeled medium-sized. The CDR3 nucleotides read TGTGCCAGCAGTACCCGTGGTGTCAGGCAGTACTTC. Translating it yields CASSTRGVRQYF. The chain combines TRBV6-1 with TRBJ2-7; the D is unclear. The CDR3 loop spans 12 amino acids. Trimming shortened V by 5 bases and J by 9 bases, and 14 bases separated the two germline ends. The germline gives CDR1 MNHNS, CDR2 SASEGT.

To note about this clone: A read error is possible here, since a much larger clone lies one base away. The same CDR3 also results from other DNA sequences found in this sample. The V gene is TRBV7-9, the J gene TRBJ2-1, with TRBD2 matching over 10 bases. J lost 6 bases, V lost 6 bases, and 5 bases had no gene match. The CDR3 is 14 residues long. The V gene's germline CDR1 is SEHNR and CDR2 FQNEAQ (reference sequence). For the CDR3, the DNA is TGTGCCAGCAGTCCAATAGCGGGGGGCAATGAGCAGTTCTTC. Its protein is CASSPIAGGNEQFF.

Comment on this clone: This may stem from a read error, because a much larger clone lies one nucleotide away. The V and J genes are TRBV7-9 and TRBJ1-2; D is ambiguous. Germline loops: CDR1 SEHNR, CDR2 FQNEAQ (reference sequence). The CDR3 is 14 amino acids. The CDR3 is CASSKENRHYGHTF. In nucleotides, the CDR3 is TGTGCCAGCAGCAAGGAGAACCGCCACTATGGCCACACCTTC.